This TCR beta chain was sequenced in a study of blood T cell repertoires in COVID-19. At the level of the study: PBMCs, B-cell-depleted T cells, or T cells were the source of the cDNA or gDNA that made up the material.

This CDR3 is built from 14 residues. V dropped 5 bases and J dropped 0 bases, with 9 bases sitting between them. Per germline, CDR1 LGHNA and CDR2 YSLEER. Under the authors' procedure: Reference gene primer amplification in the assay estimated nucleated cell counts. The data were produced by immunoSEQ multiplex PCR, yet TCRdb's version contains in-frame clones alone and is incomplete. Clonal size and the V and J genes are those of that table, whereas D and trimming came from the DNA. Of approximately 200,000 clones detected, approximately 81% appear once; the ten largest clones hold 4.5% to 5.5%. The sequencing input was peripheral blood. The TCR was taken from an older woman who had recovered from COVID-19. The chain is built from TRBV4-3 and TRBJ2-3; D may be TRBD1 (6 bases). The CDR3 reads CASSVGASTDTQYF. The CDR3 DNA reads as TGCGCCAGCAGCGTGGGGGCTAGCACAGATACGCAGTATTTT.